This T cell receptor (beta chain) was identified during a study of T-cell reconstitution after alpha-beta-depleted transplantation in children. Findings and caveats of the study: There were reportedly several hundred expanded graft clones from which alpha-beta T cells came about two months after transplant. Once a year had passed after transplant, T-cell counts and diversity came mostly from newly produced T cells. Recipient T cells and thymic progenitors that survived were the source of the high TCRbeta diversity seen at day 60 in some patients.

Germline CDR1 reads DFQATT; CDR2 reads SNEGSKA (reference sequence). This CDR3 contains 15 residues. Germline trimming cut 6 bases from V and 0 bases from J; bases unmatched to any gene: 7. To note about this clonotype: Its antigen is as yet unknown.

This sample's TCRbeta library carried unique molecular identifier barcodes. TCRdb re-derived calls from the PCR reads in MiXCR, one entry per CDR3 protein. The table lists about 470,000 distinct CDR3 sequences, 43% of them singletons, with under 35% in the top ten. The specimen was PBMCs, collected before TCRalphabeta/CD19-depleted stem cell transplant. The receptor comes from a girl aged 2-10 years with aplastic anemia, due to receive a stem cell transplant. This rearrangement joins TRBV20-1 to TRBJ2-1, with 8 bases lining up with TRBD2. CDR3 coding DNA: TGCAGTGCCTTAAGCGGGAGAGGCTCCTACAATGAGCAGTTCTTC. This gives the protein CSALSGRGSYNEQFF.